This T cell receptor (beta chain) is from a study of cytomegalovirus exposure and HLA in healthy donors. Study observations and caveats: TCR beta sequences reportedly predicted most subjects' HLA-A and HLA-B alleles accurately.

The PCR employed 60 Vbeta primers together with 13 Jbeta primers. Assay: immunoSEQ multiplex PCR; the TCRdb copy retains only in-frame clones and omits some. In the table there are roughly 200,000 clones, about 80% of which are singletons. Details on this clone: As yet, its antigen is unknown.

The CDR3 covers 15 residues. The V and J ends lost 4 bases and 1 base, in that order; junction bases with no gene match: 5. CDR1 and CDR2 from the germline V gene are SGHRS and YFSETQ. The chain joins TRBV5-1 to TRBJ2-3; 8 nucleotides align to TRBD2. The sequencing sample was made of PBMCs. The clonotype originates from a woman in her forties or fifties in good health and CMV-seronegative. CDR3: CASSQMTSGTDTQYF. The CDR3 DNA follows: TGCGCCAGCAGCCAAATGACTAGCGGCACAGATACGCAGTATTTT.